This T cell receptor (beta chain) was identified in a study of blood T cell repertoires in COVID-19. In the study overall: The analysed material was cDNA or gDNA that came from T cells, B-cell-depleted T cells, or PBMCs.

In assigning cohorts, the study relied on participant-reported clinical history. Cohort 3 donors were reported recovered after two negative PCRs, clearance, or symptom resolution. This clone was counted between two and nine times. V lost 6 bases and J lost 6; bases outside the gene matches: 4. The CDR3 is made up of 13 amino acids. Germline CDR1 and CDR2: LNHDA and SQIVND (reference sequence). The repertoire was sequenced with immunoSEQ multiplex PCR; TCRdb's copy has only in-frame clones and lacks some. Of 200,000 to 250,000 clones listed, 86% were seen once; the top ten hold 2% to 2.5%. This chain uses TRBV19 with TRBJ2-2, with 7 bases that match TRBD1. The sample consisted of PBMCs or T cells enriched from blood (not recorded which). This TCR was sampled from a woman aged 50 to 65 who had recovered from COVID-19. The CDR3 reads CASSLDRAGELFF. The DNA of the CDR3 is TGTGCCAGTAGCCTTGACAGGGCCGGGGAGCTGTTTTTT.